The 20 T cell receptor beta chains reported below all come from one sample, sequenced in a study of OX40 agonist ivuxolimab in advanced cancers. Assay: immunoSEQ multiplex PCR; the TCRdb copy retains only in-frame clones and omits some. Of about 68,000 clones listed, about 85% are singletons. The sequencing used CD4+ or CD8+ T cells sorted from blood, collected in a trial of the OX40 agonist ivuxolimab. The receptors shown here come from an adult with an advanced solid tumor such as melanoma, head and neck, liver or kidney cancer.

V gene TRBV4-3 combines with J gene TRBJ1-1; no definite D call. The CDR3 contains 15 residues. From germline, CDR1 is LGHNA and CDR2 YSLEER. V gave up 0 bases and J gave up 2 bases, with 10 bases separating them. Written as DNA, the CDR3 is TGCGCCAGCAGCCAAGAAAAGCGGGTTAACACTGAAGCTTTCTTT. Its protein is CASSQEKRVNTEAFF.

This sequence joins TRBV27 and TRBJ2-7; a possible D gene is TRBD1 (6 bases). The CDR3 runs 15 residues. The V and J ends lost 0 bases and 4 bases respectively, with 13 bases between them. From germline, CDR1 is MNHEY and CDR2 SMNVEV (reference sequence). CDR3 sequence: CASSLSTGLAYEQYF. The CDR3 coding sequence is TGTGCCAGCAGTTTATCCACAGGGTTGGCTTACGAGCAGTACTTC.

The chain is built from TRBV5-4 and TRBJ1-2; D not certain. V dropped 0 bases and J dropped 8 bases, with 14 bases sitting between them. The CDR3 totals 14 residues. Germline-derived CDR1 and CDR2 are SGHNT and YYREEE (reference sequence). The CDR3 spells CASSLDRFKMGYTF. In DNA, the CDR3 is TGTGCCAGCAGCTTGGATCGCTTTAAGATGGGCTACACCTTC.

The V call is TRBV6-1, the J call TRBJ1-2, with D perhaps matching TRBD1 (5 bases). CDR3 length equals 12 residues. Germline CDR1 MNHNS, CDR2 SASEGT. V was pared by 1 base and J by 7 bases, with 7 bases between. The CDR3 region has the DNA TGTGCCAGCAGTGAAGGGGGCTTTGGCTACACCTTC. Its protein is CASSEGGFGYTF.

The chain employs TRBV15 and TRBJ2-7, with a tentative D call TRBD1 (6 bases). Germline V CDR1 and CDR2: LNHNV, YYDKDF (reference sequence). This CDR3 spans 15 amino acids. V was clipped by 6 bases and J by 2 bases, with 17 bases between them. CDR3 bases: TGTGCCACCAGTCCACCGGGACAACGAGCCTACGAGCAGTACTTC. Protein product: CATSPPGQRAYEQYF.

The V call is TRBV4-3, the J call TRBJ2-7; D is ambiguous. CDR3 length equals 14 residues. V was clipped by 4 bases and J by 4 bases, with 14 bases between them. The germline V gene has CDR1 LGHNA and CDR2 YSLEER. CDR3 in amino acids: CASSRGTTDYEQYF. The CDR3 nucleotides read TGCGCCAGCAGCCGGGGAACTACAGATTACGAGCAGTACTTC.

With regard to this clone: Other DNA sequences in the sample encode the same CDR3. This chain uses TRBV29-1 with TRBJ1-5, with D maybe TRBD1 (6 bases). The germline V and J ends were trimmed by 4 bases and 2 bases, with 6 bases remaining between them. Germline V gene sequence: CDR1 SQVTM, CDR2 ANQGSEA. This CDR3 spans 12 amino acids. The CDR3 nucleotides read TGCAGCGTTGGACAGGGCAATCAGCCCCAGCATTTT. This encodes CSVGQGNQPQHF.

Remarks on this clone: One end of the junction fails to match germline, which may point to a read error. The chain has TRBV5-6 and TRBJ2-7; 8 bases align to TRBD1. Germline loops: CDR1 SGHDT, CDR2 YYEEEE. CDR3 size: 13 residues. CDR3 residues: CASSLSQGVNSLF. CDR3 coding DNA: TGTGCCAGCAGCTTGTCACAGGGGGTTAATAGTTTATTC. Full variable domain (rest looked up from reference TRBV5-6 and TRBJ2-7): DAGVTQSPTHLIKTRGQQVTLRCSPKSGHDTVSWYQQALGQGPQFIFQYYEEEERQRGNFPDRFSGHQFPNYSSELNVNALLLGDSALYLCASSLSQGVNSLFGPGTRLTVT.

This clone was found a few times. V is TRBV11-3 and J is TRBJ2-5, with D perhaps TRBD1 (5 bases). Germline values: CDR1 SGHNT, CDR2 YENEEA. The V end lost 1 base, the J end lost 5 bases, and 8 bases lay between the germline ends. The CDR3 has 13 residues. CDR3 in amino acids: CASSLGQSETQYF. CDR3 coding DNA: TGTGCCAGCAGCTTAGGACAGTCGGAGACCCAGTACTTC. The complete variable domain, with remaining parts taken from reference TRBV11-3 and TRBJ2-5, reads EAGVVQSPRYKIIEKKQPVAFWCNPISGHNTLYWYLQNLGQGPELLIRYENEEAVDDSQLPKDRFSAERLKGVDSTLKIQPAELGDSAVYLCASSLGQSETQYFGPGTRLLVL.

This sequence joins TRBV11-2 and TRBJ1-5; no clear D. In germline, CDR1 is SGHAT, CDR2 FQNNGV. The CDR3 is 14 amino acids. Between the trimmed V and J ends, which lost 2 bases and 0 bases, there was a span of 5 bases. CDR3 nucleotides: TGTGCCAGCAGCTTATCAGGTAGCAATCAGCCCCAGCATTTT. Residues: CASSLSGSNQPQHF.

This chain joins TRBV5-1 and TRBJ2-3; D gene unclear. Trimming pared 0 bases from V and 2 bases from J, leaving 13 bases between. The CDR3 sequence is 16 residues long. The germline V gene has CDR1 SGHRS and CDR2 YFSETQ. CDR3 DNA: TGCGCCAGCAGCTTGGTGCCTGGGTCAAACACAGATACGCAGTATTTT. Amino acid sequence: CASSLVPGSNTDTQYF.

The chain employs TRBV7-2 and TRBJ2-7; D is ambiguous. V lost 0 bases and J 0 bases, leaving 3 bases between the germline ends. From germline, CDR1 is SGHTA and CDR2 FQGNSA. There are 13 residues in the CDR3. The CDR3 here is CASSLAVSYEQYF. CDR3 nucleotide sequence: TGTGCCAGCAGCTTAGCCGTCTCCTACGAGCAGTACTTC.

The V and J genes are TRBV4-3 and TRBJ1-6, with a tentative D call TRBD1 (5 bases). This CDR3 has 14 residues. Between the trimmed V and J ends, which lost 0 bases and 9 bases, there was a span of 9 bases. Germline CDR1 and CDR2: LGHNA and YSLEER. CDR3: CASSQEGRGSPLHF. CDR3 nucleotide sequence: TGCGCCAGCAGCCAAGAAGGGAGGGGTTCACCCCTCCACTTT.

The chain uses TRBV9 and TRBJ1-1, with D perhaps TRBD1 (6 bases). Germline loops: CDR1 SGDLS, CDR2 YYNGEE. Trimming took off 6 bases at V and 0 bases at J, with 9 bases between the two ends. This CDR3 is 13 amino acids long. For the CDR3, the DNA is TGTGCCAGCAAGGGGGAACTGAACACTGAAGCTTTCTTT. Translated: CASKGELNTEAFF.

The chain has TRBV11-1 and TRBJ2-5, with 8 nucleotides matching TRBD1. Germline-derived CDR1 and CDR2 are SGHAT and FQDESV (reference sequence). J gave up 4 bases and V 5 bases, and 9 bases lay outside the gene matches. The CDR3 consists of 15 residues. The DNA for the CDR3 is TGTGCCAGCAGCACCACGACAGGGGCTGGAGAGACCCAGTACTTC. Its protein is CASSTTTGAGETQYF. Drawing the rest from reference TRBV11-1 and TRBJ2-5, the complete variable domain is EAEVAQSPRYKITEKSQAVAFWCDPISGHATLYWYRQILGQGPELLVQFQDESVVDDSQLPKDRFSAERLKGVDSTLKIQPAELGDSAMYLCASSTTTGAGETQYFGPGTRLLVL.

The CDR3 here is CASSRVEGGSPLHF. CDR3 sequence (DNA): TGTGCCAGCAGCCGGGTTGAAGGAGGTTCACCCCTCCACTTT. The genes are TRBV7-9 and TRBJ1-6; D gene uncertain. Germline V lookup: CDR1 SEHNR, CDR2 FQNEAQ (reference sequence). V lost 5 bases to trimming and J lost 9 bases, with 14 bases between them. There are 14 residues in the CDR3.

The rearrangement uses TRBV25-1 and TRBJ1-2, with D maybe TRBD1 (5 bases). The germline gives CDR1 MGHDK, CDR2 SYGVNS. The CDR3 runs 13 residues. Trimming cost V 6 bases and J 8 bases, with 16 bases left between them. The CDR3 DNA reads as TGTGCCAGCAGATCCGGGGCCTCCCCGGGCTACACCTTC. It translates to CASRSGASPGYTF.

The rearrangement uses TRBV10-3 and TRBJ1-4; 7 bases line up with TRBD1. CDR3 length: 15 residues. V lost 6 bases and J lost 5; bases outside the gene matches: 9. Germline loops: CDR1 ENHRY, CDR2 SYGVKD. Written as DNA, the CDR3 is TGTGCCATCAGGGATGGAGGGGGCGGGAATGAAAAACTGTTTTTT. Its translation is CAIRDGGGGNEKLFF.

V gene TRBV6-5 combines with J gene TRBJ1-2; 7 nucleotides line up with TRBD1. After removal of 6 bases from V and 6 bases from J, the junction contained 10 bases not matched to a gene. The CDR3 spans 14 residues. Germline V CDR1 and CDR2: MNHEY, SVGAGI. The CDR3 region is CASSYRGRSNGYTF. The CDR3 region has the DNA TGTGCCAGCAGCTACAGGGGCCGAAGTAATGGCTACACCTTC.

The rearrangement links TRBV5-1 to TRBJ2-2; TRBD2 aligns across 12 bases. CDR1 is SGHRS and CDR2 is YFSETQ in the germline V gene. The CDR3 is made up of 17 amino acids. V dropped 1 base and J dropped 3; count of bases not matched to a gene: 4. The CDR3 bases are TGCGCCAGCAGCTTGACTAGCGGGGGGCCATACACCGGGGAGCTGTTTTTT. Translated, it gives CASSLTSGGPYTGELFF.